These 28 T cell receptor beta chains originate from one sample sequenced in a study of monozygotic twins with inflammatory bowel disease. From the 5' RACE reads, TCRdb lists one entry per CDR3 protein and no DNA. Its clone listing holds roughly 300,000 distinct CDR3 sequences. The sample comprised blood. The receptors originated from a human donor with ulcerative colitis or Crohn's disease, or a healthy co-twin of an affected twin (not recorded which).

CDR3 amino acids: CASSLGRLAGKDTQYF. The chain combines TRBV7-2 with TRBJ2-3; checking the TCRdb D call of TRBD2 is not possible without DNA. The CDR3 has 16 amino acids. Looked up from germline, CDR1 is SGHTA and CDR2 is FQGNSA.

This CDR3 reads CASSLETSGSGETQYF. V and J are TRBV5-1 and TRBJ2-5; the TCRdb D gene call, TRBD2, has no DNA to confirm it. The CDR3 is made up of 16 amino acids. The germline CDR1 and CDR2 sequences are SGHRS and YFSETQ. Variable domain in full (rest from reference TRBV5-1 and TRBJ2-5): KAGVTQTPRYLIKTRGQQVTLSCSPISGHRSVSWYQQTPGQGLQFLFEYFSETQRNKGNFPGRFSGRQFSNSRSEMNVSTLELGDSALYLCASSLETSGSGETQYFGPGTRLLVL.

The V gene is TRBV7-3, the J gene TRBJ2-1; TCRdb calls TRBD2, which cannot be checked without DNA. The CDR3 spans 13 residues. The germline gives CDR1 SGHTA, CDR2 FQGTGA. CDR3 amino acids: CASSFASEGEQFF.

This chain uses TRBV5-5 with TRBJ1-6. The CDR3 loop spans 16 amino acids. Germline V gives CDR1 SGHKS, CDR2 YYEKEE (reference sequence). The CDR3 region is CASSLKRAGYNSPLHF.

J is TRBJ2-3 and V is TRBV30. The germline V gene encodes CDR1 GTSNPN and CDR2 SVGIG (reference sequence). The CDR3 runs 11 residues. The CDR3 loop reads CAWAHRNTQYF.

V gene TRBV30 combines with J gene TRBJ2-7; TCRdb designates TRBD1, a call that cannot be tested without DNA. The CDR3 is 11 amino acids. CDR1 is GTSNPN and CDR2 is SVGIG in the germline V gene (reference sequence). CDR3 sequence: CAWGPGGEQYF.

The chain couples TRBV5-1 to TRBJ2-1; TCRdb picks TRBD1, but there is no DNA to check that call. Germline CDR1 SGHRS, CDR2 YFSETQ. The CDR3 has 14 residues. CDR3 loop: CASMGARSYNEQFF.

J is TRBJ2-5 and V is TRBV7-2; the TRBD2 assignment by TCRdb is unverifiable without DNA. The V gene's germline CDR1 is SGHTA and CDR2 FQGNSA. The CDR3 is 14 amino acids. The CDR3 spells CASSSTSGQETQYF.

This chain links TRBV5-1 with TRBJ2-1; TCRdb selects TRBD1, and the lack of DNA leaves this call unchecked. Per germline, CDR1 SGHRS and CDR2 YFSETQ. The CDR3 has 15 residues. CDR3 loop: CASYVTGGLYNEQFF.

The CDR3 reads CASNYGESYEQYF. The gene calls are TRBV5-1 and TRBJ2-7. Germline CDR1 is SGHRS and CDR2 is YFSETQ. This CDR3 has 13 amino acids.

The chain has TRBV3-1 and TRBJ2-7. CDR3 length: 14 residues. In germline, CDR1 is LGHDT, CDR2 YNNKEL (reference sequence). Here the CDR3 reads CASSQGIFEFEQYF.

The chain links TRBV12-3 or TRBV12-4 to TRBJ1-4. The CDR3 loop spans 15 amino acids. CDR3 in amino acids: CASKLHGSSNEKLFF.

The J gene is TRBJ2-7, the V gene TRBV4-2; checking the TCRdb D call of TRBD1 is not possible without DNA. Per germline, CDR1 LGHNA and CDR2 YNFKEQ. The CDR3 loop spans 15 amino acids. The chain's CDR3 is CASSPTGQPFYEQYF.

CDR3 sequence reads: CASSATGVNSYVQYF. The gene calls are TRBV5-1 and TRBJ2-7; TCRdb indicates TRBD1, and absent DNA this call remains unverified. The CDR3 covers 15 residues. Per the germline V gene, CDR1 is SGHRS and CDR2 is YFSETQ.

This rearrangement joins TRBV15 to TRBJ2-5; TCRdb's D call of TRBD2 is untestable without DNA. CDR3 length equals 17 residues. Germline V CDR1 and CDR2: LNHNV, YYDKDF (reference sequence). CDR3 residues: CATSRDREQTRKETQYF.

The CDR3 protein is CASSGRQGGGYGYTF. This chain joins TRBV7-2 and TRBJ1-2; the D call of TRBD1 rests on TCRdb alone, since no DNA is present to check it. The germline V gene has CDR1 SGHTA and CDR2 FQGNSA. This CDR3 spans 15 amino acids. Full variable domain (missing parts from reference TRBV7-2 and TRBJ1-2): GAGVSQSPSNKVTEKGKDVELRCDPISGHTALYWYRQSLGQGLEFLIYFQGNSAPDKSGLPSDRFSAERTGGSVSTLTIQRTQQEDSAVYLCASSGRQGGGYGYTFGSGTRLTVV.

The V and J genes are TRBV29-1 and TRBJ2-2; TCRdb's D gene call, TRBD1, goes unchecked for lack of DNA. This CDR3 spans 14 amino acids. Germline CDR1 reads SQVTM; CDR2 reads ANQGSEA. The CDR3 region is CSVSGTGGTGELFF.

V and J are TRBV6-2 or TRBV6-3 and TRBJ2-1; TCRdb designates TRBD1, a call that cannot be tested without DNA. In germline, CDR1 is MNHEY, CDR2 SVGEGT. The CDR3 runs to 17 residues. The CDR3 spells CASSYSTGQGAFNEQFF.

The CDR3 protein is CASSPTGYNSYEQYF. The rearrangement joins TRBV7-2 to TRBJ2-7; the D gene TCRdb calls, TRBD1, cannot be checked with no DNA. The CDR3 runs to 15 residues. Germline lookup yields CDR1 SGHTA and CDR2 FQGNSA.

The CDR3 loop reads CASSLVTARGETQYF. The rearrangement links TRBV7-9 to TRBJ2-5; the TCRdb call, TRBD1, lacks DNA for checking. The V gene's germline CDR1 is SEHNR and CDR2 FQNEAQ (reference sequence). CDR3 length equals 15 residues.

The genes are TRBV5-4 and TRBJ2-1; the TCRdb call, TRBD2, lacks DNA for checking. The CDR3 is made up of 12 amino acids. Germline-derived CDR1 and CDR2 are SGHNT and YYREEE (reference sequence). CDR3 region: CASSGTWAEQFF.

The gene calls are TRBV20-1 and TRBJ1-3. CDR3 length: 13 amino acids. CDR1 is DFQATT, CDR2 SNEGSKA, per germline (reference sequence). CDR3 region: CSVRRAFGNTIYF.

V gene TRBV25-1 combines with J gene TRBJ2-6; TCRdb reports TRBD2, a call that lacks DNA to check it against. The CDR3 extends over 16 amino acids. Germline CDR1 and CDR2: MGHDK and SYGVNS. CDR3 sequence reads: CASSVSGAGGANVLTF.

This sequence joins TRBV7-2 and TRBJ2-7; TCRdb reports TRBD1, a call that lacks DNA to check it against. Looked up from germline, CDR1 is SGHTA and CDR2 is FQGNSA. The CDR3 is 16 residues long. CDR3 residues: CASSLGGGVGSYEQYF.

The chain recombines TRBV27 with TRBJ2-3; TCRdb picks TRBD2, but there is no DNA to check that call. This CDR3 is built from 14 residues. The germline gives CDR1 MNHEY, CDR2 SMNVEV (reference sequence). CDR3 sequence: CASSGGSGTDTQYF.

The rearrangement uses TRBV15 and TRBJ2-7; TCRdb gives TRBD1 as the D gene, but with no DNA this cannot be confirmed. The CDR3 totals 15 residues. Germline values: CDR1 LNHNV, CDR2 YYDKDF (reference sequence). CDR3 amino acids: CATSTQRGVSYEQYF. The entire variable domain, with the rest obtained from reference TRBV15 and TRBJ2-7, is as follows: DAMVIQNPRYQVTQFGKPVTLSCSQTLNHNVMYWYQQKSSQAPKLLFHYYDKDFNNEADTPDNFQSRRPNTSFCFLDIRSPGLGDTAMYLCATSTQRGVSYEQYFGPGTRLTVT.

The V gene is TRBV12-3 or TRBV12-4, the J gene TRBJ2-1; as DNA is missing, the TRBD2 call by TCRdb cannot be tested. This CDR3 contains 15 residues. The CDR3 is CASTLGLAVYNEQFF.

The V and J genes are TRBV10-3 and TRBJ2-7; TCRdb reports TRBD2, a call that lacks DNA to check it against. The CDR3 has 13 residues. Germline loops: CDR1 ENHRY, CDR2 SYGVKD. The CDR3: CATRAGIGYEQYF.